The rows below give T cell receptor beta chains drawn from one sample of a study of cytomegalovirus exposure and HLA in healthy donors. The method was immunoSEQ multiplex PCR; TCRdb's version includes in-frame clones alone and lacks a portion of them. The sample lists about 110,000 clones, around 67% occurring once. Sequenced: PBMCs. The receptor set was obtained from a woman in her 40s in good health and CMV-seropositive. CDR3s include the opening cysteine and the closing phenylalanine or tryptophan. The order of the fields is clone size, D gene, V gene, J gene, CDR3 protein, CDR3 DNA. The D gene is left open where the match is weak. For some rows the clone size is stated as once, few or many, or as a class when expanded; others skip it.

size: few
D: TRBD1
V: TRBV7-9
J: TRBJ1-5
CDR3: CASSQQGGQPQHF
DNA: TGTGCCAGCAGCCAACAGGGGGGTCAGCCCCAGCATTTT

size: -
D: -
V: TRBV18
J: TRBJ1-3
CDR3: CASSPPYFSGNTIYF
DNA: TGTGCCAGCTCACCACCGTATTTCTCTGGAAACACCATATATTTT

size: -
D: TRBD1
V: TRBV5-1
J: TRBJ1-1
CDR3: CASSTGQANTEAFF
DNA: TGCGCCAGCAGCACGGGACAGGCGAACACTGAAGCTTTCTTT

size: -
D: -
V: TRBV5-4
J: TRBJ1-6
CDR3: CASSLDAASFNSPLHF
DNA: TGTGCCAGCAGCTTGGACGCGGCCAGTTTTAATTCACCCCTCCACTTT

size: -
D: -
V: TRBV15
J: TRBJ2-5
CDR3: CATSRGTVQETQYF
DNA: TGTGCCACCAGCAGAGGTACAGTCCAAGAGACCCAGTACTTC

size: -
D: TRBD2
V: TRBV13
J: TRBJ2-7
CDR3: CASSLGTGGSSYEQYF
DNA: TGTGCCAGCAGCTTAGGGACGGGAGGGAGCTCCTACGAGCAGTACTTC

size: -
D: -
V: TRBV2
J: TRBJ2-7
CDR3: CASTDSSYEQYF
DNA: TGTGCCAGCACTGACAGCTCCTACGAGCAGTACTTC

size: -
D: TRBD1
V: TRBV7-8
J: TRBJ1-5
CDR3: CASTPGQVGQPQHF
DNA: TGTGCCAGCACCCCTGGACAGGTTGGTCAGCCCCAGCATTTT

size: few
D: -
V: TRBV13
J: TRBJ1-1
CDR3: CASSAQDRGGGAFF
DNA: TGTGCCAGCAGCGCCCAGGACAGAGGCGGAGGAGCTTTCTTT

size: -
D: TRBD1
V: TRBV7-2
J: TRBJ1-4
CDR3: CASRQGQANEKLFF
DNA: TGTGCCAGCAGACAAGGACAGGCTAATGAAAAACTGTTTTTT

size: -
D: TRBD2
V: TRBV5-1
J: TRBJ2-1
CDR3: CASSLETSGGYNEQFF
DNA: TGCGCCAGCAGCTTGGAGACTAGCGGGGGGTACAATGAGCAGTTCTTC

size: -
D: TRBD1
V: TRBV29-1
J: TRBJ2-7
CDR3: CSVGGTGSYEQYF
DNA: TGCAGCGTGGGGGGGACAGGGTCCTACGAGCAGTACTTC

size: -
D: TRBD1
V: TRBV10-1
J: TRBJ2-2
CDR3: CASSEGQGTGELFF
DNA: TGCGCCAGCAGTGAGGGACAGGGGACCGGGGAGCTGTTTTTT

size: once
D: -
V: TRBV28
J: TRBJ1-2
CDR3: CASRPQVDGYTF
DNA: TGTGCCAGCAGGCCGCAGGTGGATGGCTACACCTTC

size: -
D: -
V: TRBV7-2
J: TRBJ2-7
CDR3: CASSFIRGALDEQYF
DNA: TGTGCCAGCAGCTTTATCCGGGGGGCGCTGGACGAGCAGTACTTC

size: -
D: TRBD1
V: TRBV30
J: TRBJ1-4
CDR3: CAWSGLTGVNEKLFF
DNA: TGTGCCTGGAGTGGGTTGACAGGGGTAAATGAAAAACTGTTTTTT

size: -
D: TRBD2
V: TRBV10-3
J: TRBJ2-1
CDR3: CAITQGLAKDNEQFF
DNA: TGTGCCATCACCCAAGGACTAGCTAAAGACAATGAGCAGTTCTTC

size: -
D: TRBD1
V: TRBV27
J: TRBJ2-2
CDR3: CASKRGQGNTGELFF
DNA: TGTGCCAGCAAAAGGGGACAGGGGAACACCGGGGAGCTGTTTTTT

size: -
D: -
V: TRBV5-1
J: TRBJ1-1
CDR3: CASCWGENTEAFF
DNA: TGCGCCAGCTGCTGGGGGGAAAACACTGAAGCTTTCTTT